The rows below give T cell receptor beta chains drawn from one sample of a study of T cell repertoires in cytomegalovirus infection. The antigens these receptors bind are not known. TCRdb re-analysed the reads in MiXCR, keeping a single row per CDR3 protein. The table includes some 310,000 distinct CDR3 sequences, 20% to 30% detected once. The sample consisted of cultured PBMCs, taken from culture after CMV antigen stimulation. These receptors originate from a human donor in good health (CMV status not recorded). Some clones in this sample may be carry-over from other donors' samples. Each CDR3 is given with its conserved first and last residue. A D gene is named only where the DNA matches it firmly. Size tells how often a clone was seen (once, few, many) or the class of an expanded clone, and some rows leave it out.

D: TRBD1
size: many
J: TRBJ1-2
V: TRBV19
CDR3: CASKEGQGANYGYTF
DNA: TGTGCCAGTAAAGAAGGGCAGGGGGCCAACTATGGCTACACCTTC

D: NA
size: few
J: TRBJ1-1
V: TRBV5-1
CDR3: CASSLGGSHATEAFF
DNA: TGCGCCAGCAGCTTGGGAGGTTCTCATGCCACTGAAGCTTTCTTT

D: NA
size: NA
J: TRBJ2-1
V: TRBV4-2
CDR3: CASSQDLVTKNEQFF
DNA: TGTGCCAGCAGCCAAGATCTTGTGACAAAGAATGAGCAGTTCTTC

D: TRBD2
size: few
J: TRBJ2-1
V: TRBV6-4
CDR3: CASSVSGSGFTLGGEQFF
DNA: TGTGCCAGCAGTGTGTCCGGTAGCGGGTTCACACTGGGGGGTGAGCAGTTCTTC

D: NA
size: NA
J: TRBJ2-7
V: TRBV10-3
CDR3: CAISEVGDEQYF
DNA: TGTGCCATCAGTGAGGTGGGGGACGAGCAGTACTTC

D: TRBD2
size: NA
J: TRBJ2-1
V: TRBV20-1
CDR3: CSAPRGDEQFF
DNA: TGCAGTGCCCCTCGGGGGGATGAGCAGTTCTTC

D: NA
size: NA
J: TRBJ2-7
V: TRBV4-3
CDR3: CASSLEAGPYEQYF
DNA: TGCGCCAGCAGCCTGGAGGCCGGCCCTTACGAGCAGTACTTC

D: NA
size: few
J: TRBJ1-5
V: TRBV7-8
CDR3: CASSYDGNSNQPQHF
DNA: TGTGCCAGCAGCTACGACGGCAATAGCAATCAGCCCCAGCATTTT

D: NA
size: many
J: TRBJ2-5
V: TRBV7-8
CDR3: CASSLGNQETQYF
DNA: TGTGCCAGCAGCTTAGGGAACCAAGAGACCCAGTACTTC

D: NA
size: few
J: TRBJ1-6
V: TRBV27
CDR3: CASSPLGVGNSPLHF
DNA: TGTGCCAGCAGTCCCCTCGGGGTGGGAAATTCACCCCTCCACTTT

D: TRBD1
size: NA
J: TRBJ1-1
V: TRBV4-2
CDR3: CASSQAKTGGTEAFF
DNA: TGTGCCAGCAGCCAAGCAAAGACAGGGGGCACTGAAGCTTTCTTT

D: NA
size: many
J: TRBJ2-5
V: TRBV7-2
CDR3: CASSLSGQQETQYF
DNA: TGTGCCAGCAGCTTAAGTGGCCAGCAAGAGACCCAGTACTTC

D: NA
size: NA
J: TRBJ2-5
V: TRBV29-1
CDR3: CSTTVTETQYF
DNA: TGCAGCACTACAGTGACGGAGACCCAGTACTTC

D: TRBD2
size: few
J: TRBJ2-1
V: TRBV20-1
CDR3: CSAELAGNPEQFF
DNA: TGCAGTGCTGAACTAGCGGGAAACCCTGAGCAGTTCTTC

D: NA
size: few
J: TRBJ1-2
V: TRBV19
CDR3: CASSDRTDLGGYTF
DNA: TGTGCCAGTAGTGATCGGACAGACTTAGGGGGCTACACCTTC

D: TRBD1
size: many
J: TRBJ2-7
V: TRBV7-2
CDR3: CASSPEPDRVYEQYF
DNA: TGTGCCAGCAGCCCCGAGCCGGACAGGGTGTACGAGCAGTACTTC

D: NA
size: NA
J: TRBJ2-7
V: TRBV19
CDR3: CASSIGREGEQYF
DNA: TGTGCCAGTAGTATAGGCCGGGAAGGCGAGCAGTACTTC